This TCR beta chain comes out of a study of shared clonotypes between healthy human individuals. Repertoires were generated with immunoSEQ multiplex PCR, while TCRdb's copy carries only in-frame clones and drops some. The sample records some 2 million clones, roughly 95% being singletons. There are 17 residues in the CDR3. V lost 0 bases and J lost 4, with 15 bases in between. Germline lookup yields CDR1 MNHNS and CDR2 SASEGT. This clone appeared once. CD8 cells classed as naive were CD45RO-negative and positively selected for CCR7, excluding terminally differentiated effector memory CD45RA+ cells. Material: naive CD8+ T cells sorted from blood. The chain links TRBV6-1 to TRBJ1-4, with D tentatively TRBD1 (6 bases). The sequence came from a man between 18 and 35 years old in good health. Here the CDR3 reads CASSEAPGVGGNEKLFF. The CDR3 region has the DNA TGTGCCAGCAGTGAAGCGCCAGGGGTTGGGGGTAATGAAAAACTGTTTTTT.